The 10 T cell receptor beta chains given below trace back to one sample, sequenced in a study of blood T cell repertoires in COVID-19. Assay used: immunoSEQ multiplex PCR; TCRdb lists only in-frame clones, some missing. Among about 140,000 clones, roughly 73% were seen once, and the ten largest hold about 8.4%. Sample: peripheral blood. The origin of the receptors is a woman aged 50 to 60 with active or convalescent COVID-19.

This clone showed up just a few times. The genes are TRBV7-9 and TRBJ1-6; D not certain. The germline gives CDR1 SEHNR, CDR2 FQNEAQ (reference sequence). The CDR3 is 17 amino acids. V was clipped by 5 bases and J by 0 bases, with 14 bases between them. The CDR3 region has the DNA TGTGCCAGCAGCCCTCAGTTGAGGAGCTCCTATAATTCACCCCTCCACTTT. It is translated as CASSPQLRSSYNSPLHF.

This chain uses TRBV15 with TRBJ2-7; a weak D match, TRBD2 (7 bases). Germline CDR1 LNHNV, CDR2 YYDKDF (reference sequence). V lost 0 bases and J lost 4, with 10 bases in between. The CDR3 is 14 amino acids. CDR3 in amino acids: CATSRDKGGYEQYF. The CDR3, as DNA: TGTGCCACCAGCAGAGACAAGGGGGGGTACGAGCAGTACTTC.

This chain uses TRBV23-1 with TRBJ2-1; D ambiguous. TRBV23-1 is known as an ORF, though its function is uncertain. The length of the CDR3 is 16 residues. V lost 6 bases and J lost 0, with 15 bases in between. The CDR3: CASSLTKPPSYNEQFF. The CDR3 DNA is TGCGCCAGCAGCCTAACGAAACCCCCCTCCTACAATGAGCAGTTCTTC.

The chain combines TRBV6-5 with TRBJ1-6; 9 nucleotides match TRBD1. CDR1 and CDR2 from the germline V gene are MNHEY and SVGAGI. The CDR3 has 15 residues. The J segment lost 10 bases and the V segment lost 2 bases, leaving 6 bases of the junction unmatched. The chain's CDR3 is CASSYLGQGGSPLHF. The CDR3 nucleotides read TGTGCCAGCAGTTACCTGGGACAGGGAGGATCACCCCTCCACTTT.

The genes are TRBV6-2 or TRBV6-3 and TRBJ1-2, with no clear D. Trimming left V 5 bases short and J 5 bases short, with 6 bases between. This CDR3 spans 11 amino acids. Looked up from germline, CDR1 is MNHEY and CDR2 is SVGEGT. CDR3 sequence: CASSEKYGYTF. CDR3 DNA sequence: TGTGCCAGCAGTGAGAAATATGGCTACACCTTC.

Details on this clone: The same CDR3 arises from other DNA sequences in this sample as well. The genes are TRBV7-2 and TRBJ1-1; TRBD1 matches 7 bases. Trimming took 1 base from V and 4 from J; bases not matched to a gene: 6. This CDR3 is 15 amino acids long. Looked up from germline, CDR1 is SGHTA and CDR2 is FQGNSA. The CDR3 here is CASSLVLDRATEAFF. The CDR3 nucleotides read TGTGCCAGCAGCTTAGTACTCGACAGGGCCACTGAAGCTTTCTTT.

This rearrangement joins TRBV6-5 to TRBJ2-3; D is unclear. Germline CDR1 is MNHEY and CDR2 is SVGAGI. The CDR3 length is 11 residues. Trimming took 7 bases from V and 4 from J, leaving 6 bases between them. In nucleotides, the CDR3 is TGTGCCAGCATCGGTCCAGATACGCAGTATTTT. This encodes CASIGPDTQYF.

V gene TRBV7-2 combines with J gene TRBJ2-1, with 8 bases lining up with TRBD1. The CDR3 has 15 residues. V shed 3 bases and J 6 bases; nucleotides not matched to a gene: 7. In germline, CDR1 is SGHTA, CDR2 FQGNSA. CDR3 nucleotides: TGTGCCAGCAGCTTTGATTGGACAGGGAGCAATGAGCAGTTCTTC. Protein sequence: CASSFDWTGSNEQFF.

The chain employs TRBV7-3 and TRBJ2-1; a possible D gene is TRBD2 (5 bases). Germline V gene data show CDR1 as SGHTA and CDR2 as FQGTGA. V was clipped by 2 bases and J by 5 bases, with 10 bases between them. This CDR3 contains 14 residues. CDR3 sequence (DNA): TGTGCCAGCAGCTTAGTAGCGCGGAACAATGAGCAGTTCTTC. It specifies CASSLVARNNEQFF.

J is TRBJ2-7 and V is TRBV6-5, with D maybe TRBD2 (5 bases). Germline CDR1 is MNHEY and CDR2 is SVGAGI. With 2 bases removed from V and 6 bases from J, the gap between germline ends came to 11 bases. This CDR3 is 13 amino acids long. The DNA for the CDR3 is TGTGCCAGCAGTTACGAGGGAGTACGCGAGCAGTACTTC. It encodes CASSYEGVREQYF.